The clone carrying this T cell receptor beta chain was recorded a few times. Its specificity is unknown. V dropped 5 bases and J dropped 4 bases, with 10 bases sitting between them. The CDR3 spans 13 residues. Germline CDR1 is LNHDA and CDR2 is SQIVND (reference sequence). Each CDR3 protein gets one entry after TCRdb re-called the reads with MiXCR. Of about 700,000 distinct CDR3 sequences listed, around 32% are singletons. The sample belongs to a study of T cell repertoires in cytomegalovirus infection. Source: cultured PBMCs, taken from culture after CMV antigen stimulation. The source is a human donor in good health (CMV status not recorded). Some clones in this sample may be carry-over from other donors' samples. The genes are TRBV19 and TRBJ2-3; perhaps TRBD1 as D (6 bases). The CDR3 is CASSGAGADTQYF. The CDR3 DNA is TGTGCCAGTAGTGGGGCAGGGGCAGATACGCAGTATTTT. Full variable domain (rest looked up from reference TRBV19 and TRBJ2-3): DGGITQSPKYLFRKEGQNVTLSCEQNLNHDAMYWYRQDPGQGLRLIYYSQIVNDFQKGDIAEGYSVSREKKESFPLTVTSAQKNPTAFYLCASSGAGADTQYFGPGTRLTVL.